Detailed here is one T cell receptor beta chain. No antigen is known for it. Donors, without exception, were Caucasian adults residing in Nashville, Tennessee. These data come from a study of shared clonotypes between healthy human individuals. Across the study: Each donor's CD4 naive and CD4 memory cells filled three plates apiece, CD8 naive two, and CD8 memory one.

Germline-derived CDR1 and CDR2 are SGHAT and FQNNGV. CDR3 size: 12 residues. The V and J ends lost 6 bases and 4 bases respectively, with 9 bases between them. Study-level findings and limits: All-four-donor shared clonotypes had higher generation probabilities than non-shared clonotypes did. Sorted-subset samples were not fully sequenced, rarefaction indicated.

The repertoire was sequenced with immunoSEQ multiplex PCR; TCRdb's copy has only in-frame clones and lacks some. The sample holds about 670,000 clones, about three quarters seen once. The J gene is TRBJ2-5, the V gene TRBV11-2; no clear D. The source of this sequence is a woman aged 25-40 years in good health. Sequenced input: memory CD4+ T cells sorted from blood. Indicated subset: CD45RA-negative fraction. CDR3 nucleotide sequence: TGTGCCAGCAGGGACCCAGGAGAGACCCAGTACTTC. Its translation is CASRDPGETQYF.